This entry describes one T cell receptor beta chain. The CDR3 totals 13 residues. V shed 3 bases, J shed 3 bases, and the junction held 3 bases outside the gene matches. CDR1 is GTSNPN, CDR2 SVGIG, per germline (reference sequence). Sequencing was performed on unsorted PBMC DNA using ten immunoSEQ deep assay plates. Profiling relied on immunoSEQ multiplex PCR, and the TCRdb table lists in-frame clones only, not all of them. The sample shows fewer than 700,000 clones, around three quarters of them seen only once. The sample is drawn from a study of shared clonotypes between healthy human individuals. Sequencing was done on a sample of PBMCs. The clonotype originates from a woman aged 40 to 55 in good health. Some clones in this sample may be carry-over from other donors' samples. The J gene is TRBJ2-5, the V gene TRBV30; 8 bases are a match to TRBD2. CDR3 coding DNA: TGTGCCTGGAGAAAGCGGGGGAAAGAGACCCAGTACTTC. As protein: CAWRKRGKETQYF. Complete variable domain (other parts from reference TRBV30 and TRBJ2-5): SQTIHQWPATLVQPVGSPLSLECTVEGTSNPNLYWYRQAAGRGLQLLFYSVGIGQISSEVPQNLSASRPQDRQFILSSKKLLLSDSGFYLCAWRKRGKETQYFGPGTRLLVL.